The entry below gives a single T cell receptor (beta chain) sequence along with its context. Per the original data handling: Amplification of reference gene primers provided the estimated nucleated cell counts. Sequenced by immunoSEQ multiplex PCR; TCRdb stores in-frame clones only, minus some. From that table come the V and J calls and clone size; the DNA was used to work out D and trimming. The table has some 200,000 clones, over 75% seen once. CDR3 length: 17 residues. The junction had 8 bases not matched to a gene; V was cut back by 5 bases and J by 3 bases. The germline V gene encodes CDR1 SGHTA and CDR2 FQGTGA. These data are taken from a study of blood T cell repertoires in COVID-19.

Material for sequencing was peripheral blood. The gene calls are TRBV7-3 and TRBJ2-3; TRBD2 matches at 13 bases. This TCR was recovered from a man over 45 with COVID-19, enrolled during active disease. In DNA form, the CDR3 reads TGTGCCAGCAGCCGCGATTGGACTAGCGGGAGTACAGATACGCAGTATTTT. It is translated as CASSRDWTSGSTDTQYF.